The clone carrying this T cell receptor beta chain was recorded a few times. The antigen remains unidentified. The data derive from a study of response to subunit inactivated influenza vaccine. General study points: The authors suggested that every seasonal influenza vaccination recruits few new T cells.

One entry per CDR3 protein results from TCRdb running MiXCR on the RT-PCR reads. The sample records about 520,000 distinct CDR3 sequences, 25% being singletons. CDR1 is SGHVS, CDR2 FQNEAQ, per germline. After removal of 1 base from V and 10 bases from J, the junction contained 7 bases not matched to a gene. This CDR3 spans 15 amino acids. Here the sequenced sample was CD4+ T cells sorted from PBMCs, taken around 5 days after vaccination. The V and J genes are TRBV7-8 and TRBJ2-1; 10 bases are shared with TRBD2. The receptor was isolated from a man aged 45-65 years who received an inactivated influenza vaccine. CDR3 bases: TGTGCCAGCAGCTTAGGTCTAGCGGGAGACAGCGAGCAGTTCTTC. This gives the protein CASSLGLAGDSEQFF.